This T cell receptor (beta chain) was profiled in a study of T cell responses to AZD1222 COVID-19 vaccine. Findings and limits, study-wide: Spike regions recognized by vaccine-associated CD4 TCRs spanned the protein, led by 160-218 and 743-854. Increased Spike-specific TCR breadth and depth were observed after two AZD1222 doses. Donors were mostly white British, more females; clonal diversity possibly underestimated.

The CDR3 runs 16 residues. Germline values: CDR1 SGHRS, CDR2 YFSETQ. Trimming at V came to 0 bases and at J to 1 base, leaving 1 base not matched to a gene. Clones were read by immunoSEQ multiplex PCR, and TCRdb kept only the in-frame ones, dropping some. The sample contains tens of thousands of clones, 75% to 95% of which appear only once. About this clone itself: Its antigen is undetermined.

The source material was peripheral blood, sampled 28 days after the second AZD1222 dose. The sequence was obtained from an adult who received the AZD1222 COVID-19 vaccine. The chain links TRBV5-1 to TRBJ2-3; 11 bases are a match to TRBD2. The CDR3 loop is CASSLVLAGGTDTQYF. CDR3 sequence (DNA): TGCGCCAGCAGCTTGGTACTAGCGGGGGGCACAGATACGCAGTATTTT. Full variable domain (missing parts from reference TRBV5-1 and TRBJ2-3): KAGVTQTPRYLIKTRGQQVTLSCSPISGHRSVSWYQQTPGQGLQFLFEYFSETQRNKGNFPGRFSGRQFSNSRSEMNVSTLELGDSALYLCASSLVLAGGTDTQYFGPGTRLTVL.